This T cell receptor beta chain stems from a study of blood T cell repertoires in COVID-19. This clone was seen just once. This table comes from immunoSEQ multiplex PCR, and its TCRdb copy is limited to in-frame clones, with some not included. Of about 290,000 clones in the sample, around 86% were seen once. The CDR3 length is 12 residues. Deletions cut 6 bases from V and 2 bases from J, with 5 bases between. Germline lookup yields CDR1 MDHEN and CDR2 SYDVKM. The chain couples TRBV28 to TRBJ1-5; D call uncertain. The sample taken for sequencing was PBMCs or T cells enriched from blood (not recorded which). The clonotype originates from a woman between 35 and 50 years old who had recovered from COVID-19. The CDR3 sequence is CASRQGNQPQHF. The CDR3 bases are TGTGCCAGCAGACAAGGCAATCAGCCCCAGCATTTT.